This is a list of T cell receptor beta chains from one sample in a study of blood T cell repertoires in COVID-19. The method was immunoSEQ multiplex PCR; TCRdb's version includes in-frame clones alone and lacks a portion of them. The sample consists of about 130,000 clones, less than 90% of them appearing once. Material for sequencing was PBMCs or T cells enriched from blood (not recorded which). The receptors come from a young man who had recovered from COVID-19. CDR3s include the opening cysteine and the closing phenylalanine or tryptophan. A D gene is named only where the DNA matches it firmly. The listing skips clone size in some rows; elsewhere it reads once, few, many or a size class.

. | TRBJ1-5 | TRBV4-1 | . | TGCGCCAGCAGCCCGCACCGTCGGACAGAAGATAGCAATCAGCCCCAGCATTTT | CASSPHRRTEDSNQPQHF
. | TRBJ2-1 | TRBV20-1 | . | TGCAGTGCTTACGACAACAATGAGCAGTTCTTC | CSAYDNNEQFF
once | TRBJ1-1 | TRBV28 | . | TGTGCCAGCTCTCTCAGCGGGGGGGTCAACACTGAAGCTTTCTTT | CASSLSGGVNTEAFF
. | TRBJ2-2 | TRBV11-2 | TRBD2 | TGTGCCAGCAGCCCTAAGCGGGAGACCGGGGAGCTGTTTTTT | CASSPKRETGELFF
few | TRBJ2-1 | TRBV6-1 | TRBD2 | TGTGCCAGCAGTGAAATTGTGGCTAGCGGGAGCGGTGAGCAGTTCTTC | CASSEIVASGSGEQFF
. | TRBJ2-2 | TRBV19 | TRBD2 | TGTGCCAGTAGTATTGGACTAGCAAGCACCAACGCCGGGGAGCTGTTTTTT | CASSIGLASTNAGELFF
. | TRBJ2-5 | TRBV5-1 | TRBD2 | TGCGCCAGCACCCCCGGGGGGGCCCAAGAGACCCAGTACTTC | CASTPGGAQETQYF
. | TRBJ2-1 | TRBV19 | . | TGTGCCAGTAGTATAACCCCGGGAGAGCAGTTCTTC | CASSITPGEQFF
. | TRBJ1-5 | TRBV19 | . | TGTGCCAGTAGTATAGTGGCAGGGGTTAGCGATCAGCCCCAGCATTTT | CASSIVAGVSDQPQHF
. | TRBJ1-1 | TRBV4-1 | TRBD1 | TGCGCCAGCAGCCAAGACGGGACAGGGAAAGGTGGAGCTTTCTTT | CASSQDGTGKGGAFF
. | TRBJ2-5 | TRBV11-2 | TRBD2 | TGTGCCAGCAGCTCGGGACTAGCTGAGACCCAGTACTTC | CASSSGLAETQYF
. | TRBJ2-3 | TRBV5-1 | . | TGCGCCAGCAATCAGGGGGGCCGAGCAGATACGCAGTATTTT | CASNQGGRADTQYF
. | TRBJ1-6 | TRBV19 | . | TGTGCCAGTAGTCCCCCCTCCGCAGGGGAGAATTCACCCCTCCACTTT | CASSPPSAGENSPLHF
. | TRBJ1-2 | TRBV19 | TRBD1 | TGTGCCAGTAGTATCGACAGGGGCGGCTACACCTTC | CASSIDRGGYTF
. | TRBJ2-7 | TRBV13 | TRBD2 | TGTGCCAGCAGCTTGACTAGCGGCTCCTACGAGCAGTACTTC | CASSLTSGSYEQYF
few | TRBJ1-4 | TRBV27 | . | TGTGCCAGCAGACACGGAGCTAATGAAAAACTGTTTTTT | CASRHGANEKLFF
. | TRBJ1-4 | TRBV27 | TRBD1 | TGTGCCAGCAGTTTATCGGGACAGCATAATGAAAAACTGTTTTTT | CASSLSGQHNEKLFF
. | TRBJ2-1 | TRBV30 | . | TGTGCCTCTAGTTACGCCTACAATGAGCAGTTCTTC | CASSYAYNEQFF
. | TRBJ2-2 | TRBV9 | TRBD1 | TGTGCCAGCAGCGTAGACAGGGGGGCCGGGGAGCTGTTTTTT | CASSVDRGAGELFF
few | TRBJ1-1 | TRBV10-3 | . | TGTGCCACCAAAGTAACGAACAGGGTCCCTGAAGCTTTCTTT | CATKVTNRVPEAFF
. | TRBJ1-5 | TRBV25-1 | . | TGTGCCAGCAGTGGAGGGTTGGATCAGCCCCAGCATTTT | CASSGGLDQPQHF
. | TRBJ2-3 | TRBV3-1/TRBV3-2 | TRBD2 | TGTGCCAGCAGCCAAGGATTACTAGCGACAGATACGCAGTATTTT | CASSQGLLATDTQYF
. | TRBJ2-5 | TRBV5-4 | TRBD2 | TGTGCCAGCAGCCGGGGGGGGTTCCAAGAGACCCAGTACTTC | CASSRGGFQETQYF
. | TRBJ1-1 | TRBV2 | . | TGTGCCAGCACTGCGTTGAAGAACACTGAAGCTTTCTTT | CASTALKNTEAFF
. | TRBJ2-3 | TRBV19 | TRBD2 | TGTGCCAGTAGTTCAGGACTAGCGGGAGGGAGTGGCACAGATACGCAGTATTTT | CASSSGLAGGSGTDTQYF
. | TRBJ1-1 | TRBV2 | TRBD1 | TGTGCCAGCAGTGAAAACGACAGGGGGTCTGAAGCTTTCTTT | CASSENDRGSEAFF
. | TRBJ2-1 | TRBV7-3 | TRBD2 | TGTGCCAGCAGCTTACCCGCGGGAGGGCCGGGGTTCTACAATGAGCAGTTCTTC | CASSLPAGGPGFYNEQFF
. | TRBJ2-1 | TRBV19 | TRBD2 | TGTGCCAGTAGAGCCCCGGGGGGCTACAATGAGCAGTTCTTC | CASRAPGGYNEQFF
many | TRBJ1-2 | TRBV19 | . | TGTGCCAGTAGTTCTCCACCAGGTTATTATGGCTACACCTTC | CASSSPPGYYGYTF
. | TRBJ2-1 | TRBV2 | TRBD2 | TGTGCCAGCAGTGAAAGCGGGAGTCTGTCCCATGAGCAGTTCTTC | CASSESGSLSHEQFF
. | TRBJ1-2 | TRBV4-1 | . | TGCGCCAGCAGCCCCGGAGGATCCCCCTATGGCTACACCTTC | CASSPGGSPYGYTF
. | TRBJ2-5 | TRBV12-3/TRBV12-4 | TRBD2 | TGTGCCAGCAGTTTACACGGGAGGGAGACCCAGTACTTC | CASSLHGRETQYF
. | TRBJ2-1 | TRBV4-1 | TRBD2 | TGCGCCAGCAGCTCTACTAGCGGGAGGGGTAATGAGCAGTTCTTC | CASSSTSGRGNEQFF
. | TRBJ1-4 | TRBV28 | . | TGTGCCACTCTCGACGGGGTTGATGAAAAACTGTTTTTT | CATLDGVDEKLFF
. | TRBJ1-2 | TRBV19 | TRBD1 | TGTGCCAGTAGTCGGTTCGACAGGGAGGTTTATGGCTACACCTTC | CASSRFDREVYGYTF
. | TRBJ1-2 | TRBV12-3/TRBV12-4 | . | TGTGCCAGCAGTTTCGGCCGGGAGGGCTACACCTTC | CASSFGREGYTF
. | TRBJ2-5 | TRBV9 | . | TGTGCCAGCAGCGTATCCCCTTCTTTTGGCCTCCAAGAGACCCAGTACTTC | CASSVSPSFGLQETQYF
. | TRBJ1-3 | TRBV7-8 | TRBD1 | TGTGCCAGCAGCTTAGACAGGGGTACCGGAAACACCATATATTTT | CASSLDRGTGNTIYF
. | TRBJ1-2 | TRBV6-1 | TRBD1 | TGTGCCAGCAGTGACGGGACAGGCCTCTATGGCTACACCTTC | CASSDGTGLYGYTF
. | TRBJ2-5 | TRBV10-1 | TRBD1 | TGCGCCAGCAGTGAGGGGACAGGGGTTGAAGAGACCCAGTACTTC | CASSEGTGVEETQYF
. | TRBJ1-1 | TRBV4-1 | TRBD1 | TGCGCCAGCGCGTCAGGGGGGATGAACAAGAACACTGAAGCTTTCTTT | CASASGGMNKNTEAFF
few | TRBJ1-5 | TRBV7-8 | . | TGTGCCAGCAGCTTAAAGACAGGTCAGCCCCAGCATTTT | CASSLKTGQPQHF
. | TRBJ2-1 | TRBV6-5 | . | TGTGCCAGCACCGGCGCGGGCTACAATGAGCAGTTCTTC | CASTGAGYNEQFF
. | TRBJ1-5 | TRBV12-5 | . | TGTGCTAGTGGTAGAACTGATAGCAATCAGCCCCAGCATTTT | CASGRTDSNQPQHF
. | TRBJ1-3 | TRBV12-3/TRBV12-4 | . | TGTGCCAGCAGACAGAGCTCTGGAAACACCATATATTTT | CASRQSSGNTIYF
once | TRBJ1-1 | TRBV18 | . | TGTGCCAGCTCATCGGAGGGCAGTAACACTGAAGCTTTCTTT | CASSSEGSNTEAFF
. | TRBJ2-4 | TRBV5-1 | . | TGCGCCAGCAGCATCGACGGACGCGGGGAAAACATTCAGTACTTC | CASSIDGRGENIQYF
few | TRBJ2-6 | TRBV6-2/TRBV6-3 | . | TGTGCCAGCAGCCCTCTGGGGCTCTCTGGGGCCAACGTCCTGACTTTC | CASSPLGLSGANVLTF
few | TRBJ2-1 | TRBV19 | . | TGTGCCAGCCACGGAGAAGGACTGACTCCCCCATTTCCCCCTTACAATGAGCAGTTCTTC | CASHGEGLTPPFPPYNEQFF